This is a list of T cell receptor beta chains from one sample in a study of regulatory T cells in long-lasting Graves disease. TCRdb ran MiXCR on the multiplex PCR reads and lists one entry per CDR3 protein. The data show about 660,000 distinct CDR3 sequences, roughly 30% seen once. The sequenced sample was peripheral blood mononuclear cells (PBMCs), obtained when the disease was refractory, from a patient treated with antithyroid drugs. All receptors derive from a female donor with Graves disease. Each CDR3 is given without its conserved first and last residue. The order of the fields is V gene, CDR3 protein.

TRBV10-3 AISGTTGNRDTQY
TRBV29-1 SIREGYEQF
TRBV12-3/TRBV12-4 ASGLSGQRYGYT
TRBV2 ASTPGTGSYEQY
TRBV6-1 ASQDSLNQPQH
TRBV29-1 KDGGDRAKSNQPQH
TRBV12-3/TRBV12-4 ASRHTGAGNTIY
TRBV30 AWSSGTRRH
TRBV7-9 ASSLALEREQY
TRBV24-1 ATSDPKTSGMSTHTQY
TRBV19 ASRRTSGLNNEQF
TRBV11-2 ASSPRGVRTGELF
TRBV11-3 ASSPGHEETQY
TRBV6-5 ASSYGGQETQY
TRBV6-1 ASSEAPLNTEAF
TRBV14 ASSQQTGRYEQY
TRBV2 ASSEAIFATNEKLF
TRBV10-3 AGRTGGNSPLH
TRBV6-1 ASSPELSYEQY
TRBV5-4 ASSLPGLAAKETQY
TRBV6-1 ASRSYRGRNSPLH
TRBV12-3/TRBV12-4 ASSSSQDYNTEAF
TRBV5-6 ASSLTGYDGYT
TRBV7-3 ASSLSGNYEQY
TRBV4-2 ASSQDWLGNTEAF
TRBV20-1 SARVPLAESTDTQY
TRBV6-2/TRBV6-3 ASRQPVLNSPPH
TRBV27 ASSLQLNQPQH
TRBV12-3/TRBV12-4 ASSPGQAIMNTEAF
TRBV5-4 ASSHDRDGGELF
TRBV7-9 ASSLETGLGEQY
TRBV2 ASSFGGTTEAF
TRBV7-9 ATRTDTYTEAF
TRBV29-1 SVEPPDLQETQY
TRBV11-2 ASSLGHIDLAKNIQY
TRBV7-9 ASSLSGRQAVIETQY
TRBV19 ASSIGLRGYT
TRBV6-1 ASSEEPRDSYGYT
TRBV28 ASSYSTGLETQY
TRBV12-3/TRBV12-4 ASSRETGETQY
TRBV28 ASSFPWVEISYGYT
TRBV7-3 ASSARQGGGQPQH
TRBV29-1 SVGIGVGDTEAF
TRBV2 ASTPGRGTYEQY
TRBV11-2 ASSLDGNVAYNEQF
TRBV3-1 ASSQAGHHLYEQY
TRBV6-2/TRBV6-3 ASSYEGGPVRALH
TRBV2 ASKGGTSNEKLF
TRBV20-1 SASYRGGGEQY
TRBV6-2/TRBV6-3 ASSYQNSYRRSSYEQY
TRBV27 ASSLLADRLNGYT
TRBV27 ASSTRGNGVDTQY
TRBV12-3/TRBV12-4 ASSSGRETQY
TRBV12-3/TRBV12-4 ASSSDLLLAGGKTYEQY
TRBV29-1 SVLQGSGTEAF
TRBV19 ASSPPVGSSKGYT